The 24 T cell receptor beta chains below come from one sample, sequenced in a study of cytomegalovirus exposure and HLA in healthy donors. PCR amplification relied on 60 Vbeta primers (plus 13 Jbeta primers). Produced via immunoSEQ multiplex PCR; TCRdb's table is partial and in-frame only. The sample lists some 170,000 clones; around 81% were seen once. Sequenced sample: PBMCs. The receptor source for this set is a woman younger than 35 in good health and CMV-seropositive.

The J gene is TRBJ2-4, the V gene TRBV6-5, with D perhaps matching TRBD2 (5 bases). Deletions cut 4 bases from V and 0 bases from J, with 7 bases between. This CDR3 spans 14 amino acids. Germline V CDR1 and CDR2: MNHEY, SVGAGI. The CDR3, as DNA: TGTGCCAGCAGTTCGGGGATAGCCAAAAACATTCAGTACTTC. Residues: CASSSGIAKNIQYF.

The chain is built from TRBV7-2 and TRBJ1-1, with a tentative D call TRBD1 (6 bases). The CDR3 runs 14 residues. Per the germline V gene, CDR1 is SGHTA and CDR2 is FQGNSA. V was cut by 3 bases and J by 7 bases, with 15 bases left in between. The CDR3 region has the DNA TGTGCCAGCAGCTTTACAGGGTGGAGCGGTGAAGCTTTCTTT. It encodes CASSFTGWSGEAFF.

V and J are TRBV28 and TRBJ2-5, with a possible D match to TRBD2 (7 bases). The CDR3 runs to 17 residues. V was clipped by 3 bases and J by 5 bases, with 22 bases between them. CDR1 is MDHEN, CDR2 SYDVKM, per germline. Written as DNA, the CDR3 is TGTGCCAGCAGTTTTGTGGACGTTCGGGGGCGGGGGGAGACCCAGTACTTC. Translation: CASSFVDVRGRGETQYF.

The chain has TRBV11-2 and TRBJ2-5; TRBD2 matches at 10 bases. This CDR3 has 15 residues. Germline V gene data show CDR1 as SGHAT and CDR2 as FQNNGV. V gave up 4 bases and J gave up 1 base; unmatched junction bases: 3. CDR3 region: CASSSSGRLQETQYF. CDR3 in DNA: TGTGCCAGCAGCTCTAGCGGGAGACTCCAAGAGACCCAGTACTTC. Supplemented by reference TRBV11-2 and TRBJ2-5, the full variable domain reads EAGVAQSPRYKIIEKRQSVAFWCNPISGHATLYWYQQILGQGPKLLIQFQNNGVVDDSQLPKDRFSAERLKGVDSTLKIQPAKLEDSAVYLCASSSSGRLQETQYFGPGTRLLVL.

This chain joins TRBV7-2 and TRBJ2-3; possible D gene TRBD1, 5 bases. The CDR3 loop spans 17 amino acids. V gave up 1 base and J gave up 0 bases, with 14 bases separating them. Germline lookup yields CDR1 SGHTA and CDR2 FQGNSA. The CDR3 DNA reads TGTGCCAGCAGCTTAGGGGCAGGGTATGGGAGCACAGATACGCAGTATTTT. Its protein product is CASSLGAGYGSTDTQYF.

CDR3 amino acids: CASQPGLDTDTQYF. CDR3 sequence (DNA): TGTGCCAGCCAGCCGGGACTAGACACAGATACGCAGTATTTT. This sequence joins TRBV21-1 and TRBJ2-3; the tabulated D call, TRBD2, remains unverified against the DNA. TRBV21-1 is an annotated pseudogene. The length of the CDR3 is 14 residues.

V is TRBV5-6 and J is TRBJ1-4, with a possible D match to TRBD1 (6 bases). This CDR3 region has 15 residues. Germline CDR1 and CDR2: SGHDT and YYEEEE. V lost 3 bases and J lost 4, with 13 bases in between. CDR3 sequence reads: CASSSPGDFNEKLFF. In DNA, the CDR3 is TGTGCCAGCAGCTCCCCAGGGGATTTTAATGAAAAACTGTTTTTT.

The V call is TRBV5-8, the J call TRBJ2-7, with 11 bases that match TRBD1. This CDR3 spans 17 amino acids. The germline V gene encodes CDR1 SGHTS and CDR2 YDEGEE. V dropped 7 bases and J dropped 1; count of bases not matched to a gene: 13. CDR3 amino acids: CASGGTGGPTYSYEQYF. DNA of the CDR3: TGTGCCAGCGGGGGGACAGGGGGTCCCACTTATTCCTACGAGCAGTACTTC.

The V and J genes are TRBV6-5 and TRBJ2-2; D perhaps matches TRBD2 (5 bases). This CDR3 has 14 residues. Germline values: CDR1 MNHEY, CDR2 SVGAGI. Trimming shortened V by 0 bases and J by 8 bases, and 10 bases separated the two germline ends. CDR3 in DNA: TGTGCCAGCAGTTACTCGGGCCCGGGGGGGGAGCTGTTTTTT. Its translation is CASSYSGPGGELFF.

The V gene is TRBV15, the J gene TRBJ1-4; D not resolved. V gave up 2 bases and J gave up 8 bases, with 9 bases separating them. The CDR3 covers 13 residues. Germline CDR1 is LNHNV and CDR2 is YYDKDF (reference sequence). CDR3 protein: CATSRSRGEKLFF. The CDR3 region has the DNA TGTGCCACCAGCAGATCCCGAGGGGAAAAACTGTTTTTT.

The DNA for the CDR3 is TGTGCCAGCAGCTCACCGGGACAGGGCGACGAGCAGTACTTC. Protein sequence: CASSSPGQGDEQYF. V gene TRBV7-6 combines with J gene TRBJ2-7; 9 bases line up with TRBD1. V trimming: 4 bases; J trimming: 5 bases; junction bases outside the gene matches: 6. Germline V gene lookup returns CDR1 SGHVS and CDR2 FNYEAQ. This CDR3 is built from 14 residues.

The V call is TRBV4-3, the J call TRBJ2-5; D is perhaps TRBD1 (7 bases). The end of the DNA fits TRBJ2-7 better, so the J call may be wrong. CDR1 LGHNA and CDR2 YSLEER come from the germline V gene. This CDR3 region has 16 residues. The CDR3 nucleotides read TGCGCCAGCAGCCAAGACGCCGGCAGGGGGGTCTACGAGCAGTACTTC. Translation: CASSQDAGRGVYEQYF.

The V call is TRBV19, the J call TRBJ2-3; 8 bases fit TRBD1. This CDR3 has 14 amino acids. CDR1 and CDR2 (germline): LNHDA, SQIVND (reference sequence). J was trimmed by 1 base and V by 5 bases; bases with no gene match: 2. In DNA form, the CDR3 reads TGTGCCAGTAGTGGACAGGGCCGCACAGATACGCAGTATTTT. It codes for CASSGQGRTDTQYF.

The chain joins TRBV9 to TRBJ1-4; D ambiguous. There are 15 residues in the CDR3. V was cut by 2 bases and J by 6 bases, with 14 bases left in between. Per germline, CDR1 SGDLS and CDR2 YYNGEE. The CDR3 is CASSVYGEAYEKLFF. CDR3 bases: TGTGCCAGCAGCGTGTACGGGGAGGCTTATGAAAAACTGTTTTTT.

The CDR3 DNA is TGTGCCAGCAGCCCCCCAGGCACTTCCTCCTACGAGCAGTACTTC. As protein: CASSPPGTSSYEQYF. The J gene is TRBJ2-7, the V gene TRBV7-9; no definite D call. The CDR3 covers 15 residues. V was trimmed by 5 bases and J by 0 bases, leaving 14 bases between them. The germline V gene has CDR1 SEHNR and CDR2 FQNEAQ (reference sequence).

V usage is TRBV5-1 and J usage is TRBJ1-4; D might be TRBD1 (5 bases). V was shortened by 0 bases and J by 7 bases, with 13 bases between the two germline ends. The germline CDR1 and CDR2 sequences are SGHRS and YFSETQ. The CDR3 sequence is 15 residues long. CDR3 amino acids: CASSLEGRAVEKLFF. CDR3 coding DNA: TGCGCCAGCAGCTTGGAGGGCAGGGCGGTTGAAAAACTGTTTTTT. Supplemented by reference TRBV5-1 and TRBJ1-4, the full variable domain reads KAGVTQTPRYLIKTRGQQVTLSCSPISGHRSVSWYQQTPGQGLQFLFEYFSETQRNKGNFPGRFSGRQFSNSRSEMNVSTLELGDSALYLCASSLEGRAVEKLFFGSGTQLSVL.

The gene calls are TRBV7-6 and TRBJ2-1, with 9 bases identical to TRBD1. Germline V CDR1 and CDR2: SGHVS, FNYEAQ. This CDR3 has 17 amino acids. V trimming: 4 bases; J trimming: 6 bases; junction bases outside the gene matches: 13. CDR3 residues: CASSSAGTGIPSNEQFF. CDR3 in DNA: TGTGCCAGCAGCTCTGCCGGGACAGGGATTCCAAGCAATGAGCAGTTCTTC.

The V and J genes are TRBV11-2 and TRBJ2-3; 11 nucleotides match TRBD1. The germline gives CDR1 SGHAT, CDR2 FQNNGV. The CDR3 is 16 amino acids. V lost 3 bases to trimming and J lost 3 bases; unmatched junction nucleotides: 5. The CDR3 spells CASSFRTGGATDTQYF. Here the CDR3 DNA reads TGTGCCAGCAGCTTTCGGACAGGGGGCGCAACAGATACGCAGTATTTT.

V usage is TRBV7-9 and J usage is TRBJ2-1, with no clear D. The ends were cut back, 4 bases at V and 9 bases at J, with 13 bases in the middle. Germline CDR1 and CDR2: SEHNR and FQNEAQ (reference sequence). This CDR3 region has 13 residues. The CDR3 DNA reads TGTGCCAGCAGCTCTGCACTATACGGTGAGCAGTTCTTC. Its protein product is CASSSALYGEQFF.

The V and J genes are TRBV19 and TRBJ2-4, with 8 bases matching TRBD1. V lost 6 bases and J lost 0; bases outside the gene matches: 4. Germline V gene lookup returns CDR1 LNHDA and CDR2 SQIVND (reference sequence). The CDR3 sequence is 15 residues long. The CDR3 spells CASRGQGAAKNIQYF. In DNA form, the CDR3 reads TGTGCCAGTAGGGGCCAGGGGGCAGCCAAAAACATTCAGTACTTC.

Here the CDR3 DNA reads TGTGCCAGCAGCTCCGAGCGGGGGGCGACATACAATGAGCAGTTCTTC. Translated, it gives CASSSERGATYNEQFF. J is TRBJ2-1 and V is TRBV7-6; 9 bases are a match to TRBD2. This CDR3 is 16 amino acids long. Losses at the gene ends were 4 bases for V and 4 bases for J; bases not matched to a gene: 8. The germline V gene has CDR1 SGHVS and CDR2 FNYEAQ.

CDR3 sequence (DNA): TGTGCCAGCAGCGTAGTGATAGGGGACAGGGGAAGTTCACCCCTCCACTTT. Translating it yields CASSVVIGDRGSSPLHF. The chain is built from TRBV9 and TRBJ1-6; 10 bases match TRBD1. This CDR3 comprises 17 residues. V lost 0 bases and J lost 9; bases outside the gene matches: 9. Germline CDR1 is SGDLS and CDR2 is YYNGEE. Combining the CDR3 with reference TRBV9 and TRBJ1-6 gives the whole variable domain DSGVTQTPKHLITATGQRVTLRCSPRSGDLSVYWYQQSLDQGLQFLIQYYNGEERAKGNILERFSAQQFPDLHSELNLSSLELGDSALYFCASSVVIGDRGSSPLHFGNGTRLTVT.

The chain uses TRBV30 and TRBJ2-5; 12 bases are shared with TRBD2. The tail of the sequence fits TRBJ2-7 better, so the J call may be wrong. The CDR3 is made up of 14 amino acids. From germline, CDR1 is GTSNPN and CDR2 SVGIG (reference sequence). The CDR3 spells CAWQTSGGPYEQYF. The CDR3 DNA reads as TGTGCCTGGCAAACTAGCGGGGGGCCATACGAGCAGTACTTC.

The rearrangement uses TRBV10-1 and TRBJ1-1, with D possibly being TRBD1 (5 bases). The CDR3 totals 16 residues. V was cut by 3 bases and J by 3 bases, with 17 bases left in between. Germline-derived CDR1 and CDR2 are WNHNN and SYGVQD (reference sequence). CDR3 region: CASSEIGVGRDTEAFF. CDR3 nucleotide sequence: TGCGCCAGCAGTGAAATCGGAGTGGGCAGGGACACTGAAGCTTTCTTT.